The next 24 T cell receptor beta chains were all read from a single sample in a study of blood T cell repertoires in COVID-19. Data came from immunoSEQ multiplex PCR; TCRdb stores just in-frame clones and leaves some out. The repertoire includes some 200,000 clones, around 87% of them detected once, and 2.5% to 3.5% sits in the top ten. The source material was peripheral blood. Source of these receptors: a man between 40 and 49 years old with active or convalescent COVID-19.

This rearrangement joins TRBV11-2 to TRBJ2-1; D unclear. Per the germline V gene, CDR1 is SGHAT and CDR2 is FQNNGV. Between the trimmed V and J ends, which lost 2 bases and 12 bases, there was a span of 8 bases. CDR3 length: 11 residues. This CDR3 reads CASSLPQSQFF. In DNA, the CDR3 is TGTGCCAGCAGCTTACCACAGTCGCAGTTCTTC.

The chain has TRBV24-1 and TRBJ2-5, with TRBD1 identical over 7 bases. The CDR3 is 16 amino acids. V was pared by 2 bases and J by 4 bases, with 9 bases of the junction left unmatched. Germline V CDR1 and CDR2: KGHDR, SFDVKD. CDR3: CATSDSATGSGETQYF. As DNA, the CDR3 is TGTGCCACCAGTGATTCAGCGACAGGGTCGGGAGAGACCCAGTACTTC.

This clone was observed a single time. The chain uses TRBV5-6 and TRBJ2-5; tentatively, D is TRBD2 (5 bases). The CDR3 covers 16 residues. Germline assignment: CDR1 SGHDT and CDR2 YYEEEE. V lost 2 bases, J lost 4 bases, and 18 bases lay in between. The CDR3 is CASSFPSGEYGETQYF. The CDR3 DNA reads TGTGCCAGCAGCTTCCCCAGTGGGGAGTATGGAGAGACCCAGTACTTC.

This chain joins TRBV5-4 and TRBJ1-6; 10 positions agree with TRBD1. V shed 3 bases and J 6 bases; nucleotides not matched to a gene: 6. The CDR3 extends over 16 amino acids. CDR1 is SGHNT and CDR2 is YYREEE in the germline V gene (reference sequence). This CDR3 reads CASSSWTGGVNSPLHF. CDR3 in DNA: TGTGCCAGCAGCTCCTGGACAGGGGGGGTTAATTCACCCCTCCACTTT.

The chain has TRBV6-5 and TRBJ2-3, with a possible D match to TRBD2 (5 bases). V was shortened by 8 bases and J by 1 base, with 13 bases between the two germline ends. Germline V CDR1 and CDR2: MNHEY, SVGAGI. The CDR3 is 14 amino acids. This CDR3 is CASQDPGGTDTQYF. In DNA form, the CDR3 reads TGTGCCAGCCAGGACCCCGGGGGCACAGATACGCAGTATTTT.

The chain has TRBV21-1 and TRBJ2-1; TRBD1 is the table's D call and was not checked against the DNA. TRBV21-1 is tagged as a pseudogene. CDR3 length: 20 amino acids. This CDR3 is CASSKGIWDSRASHYNEQFF. In DNA form, the CDR3 reads TGTGCCAGCAGCAAAGGAATCTGGGACAGCCGAGCGAGCCACTACAATGAGCAGTTCTTC.

The chain has TRBV3-1 (or the pseudogene TRBV3-2) and TRBJ2-1; D might be TRBD2 (5 bases). V lost 5 bases and J 5 bases, leaving 10 bases between the germline ends. This CDR3 has 13 residues. The germline gives CDR1 LGHDT, CDR2 YNNKEL (reference sequence). CDR3 loop: CASSTSGDNEQFF. The CDR3 nucleotides are TGTGCCAGCAGCACCAGCGGAGACAATGAGCAGTTCTTC.

The rearrangement joins TRBV19 to TRBJ1-1, with 9 bases aligning to TRBD1. Germline V gene sequence: CDR1 LNHDA, CDR2 SQIVND (reference sequence). The length of the CDR3 is 14 residues. J lost 4 bases, V lost 7 bases, and 7 bases had no gene match. The CDR3: CASKTDRGVTEAFF. The DNA for the CDR3 is TGTGCCAGTAAAACGGACAGGGGCGTCACTGAAGCTTTCTTT.

The sample holds one count of this clone. The chain carries TRBV18 and TRBJ2-7; D is uncertain. V was clipped by 3 bases and J by 2 bases, with 11 bases between them. The CDR3 loop spans 14 amino acids. Germline assignment: CDR1 KGHSH and CDR2 LQKENI. CDR3 protein: CASSPTVYPYEQYF. CDR3 nucleotides: TGTGCCAGCTCACCGACTGTCTATCCCTACGAGCAGTACTTC.

The V gene is TRBV4-1, the J gene TRBJ2-1; TRBD2 matches at 7 bases. This CDR3 spans 14 amino acids. With 5 bases clipped from V and 8 bases from J, the junction kept 9 bases outside the gene matches. CDR1 is MGHRA, CDR2 YSYEKL, per germline. CDR3 in amino acids: CASSERGGLDEQFF. The DNA for the CDR3 is TGCGCCAGCAGCGAGCGGGGAGGGTTGGATGAGCAGTTCTTC.

This rearrangement joins TRBV25-1 to TRBJ2-3; 8 bases agree with TRBD2. Trimming took 4 bases from V and 2 from J; bases not matched to a gene: 5. The CDR3 covers 15 residues. Germline CDR1 and CDR2: MGHDK and SYGVNS. CDR3 sequence: CASSGPGLDTDTQYF. CDR3 DNA sequence: TGTGCCAGCAGTGGTCCGGGACTAGACACAGATACGCAGTATTTT.

This rearrangement joins TRBV19 to TRBJ2-7; 9 positions agree with TRBD1. Germline CDR1 LNHDA, CDR2 SQIVND (reference sequence). The V segment lost 3 bases and the J segment 2 bases; nucleotides outside the gene matches: 8. The CDR3 has 16 residues. The CDR3 loop is CASSIAAGQGPYEQYF. The CDR3 DNA sequence: TGTGCCAGTAGTATCGCGGCGGGACAGGGCCCCTACGAGCAGTACTTC.

This clone was observed a single time. The V and J genes are TRBV12-3 or TRBV12-4 and TRBJ1-2, with D unclear. The CDR3 sequence is 12 residues long. V lost 2 bases to trimming and J lost 4 bases, with 5 bases between them. The CDR3 sequence is CASSLTVYGYTF. The DNA for the CDR3 is TGTGCCAGCAGTTTAACAGTCTATGGCTACACCTTC.

The CDR3 spells CASSPGLAVAQETQYF. In DNA, the CDR3 is TGTGCCAGCAGCCCAGGACTAGCGGTGGCCCAAGAGACCCAGTACTTC. The rearrangement links TRBV7-2 to TRBJ2-5, with 10 bases identical to TRBD2. The CDR3 loop spans 16 amino acids. Germline lookup yields CDR1 SGHTA and CDR2 FQGNSA. V dropped 5 bases and J dropped 1; count of bases not matched to a gene: 7.

The V and J genes are TRBV19 and TRBJ2-3, with a possible D match to TRBD1 (5 bases). CDR3 length equals 15 residues. The V end was cut by 7 bases, the J end by 6 bases, with 20 bases between. In germline, CDR1 is LNHDA, CDR2 SQIVND (reference sequence). The CDR3 here is CASTSTGSSRDTQYF. The DNA for the CDR3 is TGTGCCAGTACCTCAACAGGATCCTCAAGGGATACGCAGTATTTT.

This clone was found a few times. The rearrangement links TRBV6-5 to TRBJ1-4; D is possibly TRBD1 (6 bases). Germline loops: CDR1 MNHEY, CDR2 SVGAGI. The CDR3 totals 15 residues. The V end was cut by 6 bases, the J end by 4 bases, with 15 bases between. The CDR3: CASSDTGLGNEKLFF. The DNA for the CDR3 is TGTGCCAGCAGCGATACAGGGCTCGGTAATGAAAAACTGTTTTTT.

The chain combines TRBV4-1 with TRBJ1-4, with unresolved D. The CDR3 contains 15 residues. CDR1 and CDR2 (germline): MGHRA, YSYEKL. V was trimmed by 4 bases and J by 2 bases, leaving 11 bases between them. The CDR3 DNA reads TGCGCCAGCAGCCGCACCCAGGCGACTAATGAAAAACTGTTTTTT. Its translation: CASSRTQATNEKLFF.

This chain connects TRBV5-1 to TRBJ1-6, with D possibly being TRBD1 (6 bases). CDR3 length equals 16 residues. CDR1 and CDR2 from the germline V gene are SGHRS and YFSETQ. Trimming removed 2 bases from V and 8 bases from J, with 17 bases in between. The CDR3 nucleotides read TGCGCCAGCAGCTTCGGGGGGGCCTCGGACGATTCACCCCTCCACTTT. Protein product: CASSFGGASDDSPLHF. Based on the CDR3 plus reference TRBV5-1 and TRBJ1-6, the full variable domain is KAGVTQTPRYLIKTRGQQVTLSCSPISGHRSVSWYQQTPGQGLQFLFEYFSETQRNKGNFPGRFSGRQFSNSRSEMNVSTLELGDSALYLCASSFGGASDDSPLHFGNGTRLTVT.

The chain has TRBV27 and TRBJ2-3; 11 nucleotides line up with TRBD2. The germline V gene encodes CDR1 MNHEY and CDR2 SMNVEV (reference sequence). The V gene end was trimmed by 0 bases and the J gene end by 5 bases; junction bases not matched to a gene: 10. The CDR3 loop spans 18 amino acids. CDR3 in amino acids: CASSLSRTRLAGGDTQYF. The CDR3 DNA follows: TGTGCCAGCAGTTTATCAAGAACCAGGCTAGCGGGGGGAGATACGCAGTATTTT.

The rearrangement uses TRBV5-1 and TRBJ1-1; TRBD1 might be the D (5 bases). Per the germline V gene, CDR1 is SGHRS and CDR2 is YFSETQ. Trimming left V 1 base short and J 1 base short, with 11 bases between. The CDR3 sequence is 15 residues long. CDR3 residues: CASSLRQGRNTEAFF. The CDR3 DNA follows: TGCGCCAGCAGCTTGCGGCAGGGCCGGAACACTGAAGCTTTCTTT.

This clone appeared a few times. CDR3 sequence (DNA): TGTGCCAGCAGCCCAGGTCCTTCCTCTAACTATGGCTACACCTTC. Translating gives CASSPGPSSNYGYTF. This chain connects TRBV5-6 to TRBJ1-2; no clear D gene. V lost 4 bases, J lost 0 bases, and 13 bases lay in between. Germline CDR1 SGHDT, CDR2 YYEEEE. The CDR3 is 15 residues long.

The chain carries TRBV5-8 and TRBJ1-5, with 9 bases aligning to TRBD1. CDR3 length equals 15 residues. J lost 5 bases, V lost 4 bases, and 7 bases had no gene match. The germline V gene has CDR1 SGHTS and CDR2 YDEGEE. This chain's CDR3 is CASSPTGGRHQPQHF. The CDR3 DNA sequence: TGTGCCAGCAGCCCGACAGGGGGGAGGCATCAGCCCCAGCATTTT.

The V and J genes are TRBV12-5 and TRBJ1-3; TRBD1 might be the D (5 bases). The V end lost 7 bases, the J end lost 0 bases, and 16 bases lay between the germline ends. The V gene's germline CDR1 is LGHNT and CDR2 FRNRAP. The CDR3 loop spans 16 amino acids. The CDR3 DNA follows: TGTGCTAGTGCTCCGTCCGGGGGGAGCTCTGGAAACACCATATATTTT. It specifies CASAPSGGSSGNTIYF.

This clone showed up many times. This chain links TRBV12-5 with TRBJ2-5, with 7 nucleotides matching TRBD2. The CDR3 extends over 15 amino acids. From germline, CDR1 is LGHNT and CDR2 FRNRAP. J was trimmed by 0 bases and V by 6 bases; bases with no gene match: 7. CDR3 bases: TGTGCTAGTGGACCGAAGGGACTATACCAAGAGACCCAGTACTTC. Its translation is CASGPKGLYQETQYF.